This T cell receptor beta chain was retrieved from a study of T cells in Graves' hyperthyroidism and ophthalmopathy. General study results and limits: Ophthalmopathy, as predicted by the model, came a median around 6.7 months after the prediction. Separation of ophthalmopathy from stable hyperthyroidism was achieved by a 13 V-J model. Within blood appeared most thyroid clonotypes that had expanded above 0.001.

Those with hyperthyroidism were 18 to 65 years old, newly diagnosed, and ill for under 2 months. The CDR3 is made up of 13 amino acids. The V gene end was trimmed by 7 bases and the J gene end by 1 base; junction bases not matched to a gene: 2. Germline V gene sequence: CDR1 KGHDR, CDR2 SFDVKD. This clonotype was counted at least ten times. Its antigen is undetermined. Amplified TCR beta CDR3 regions came from RNA transcripts. HTBI primers drove first-round RT-PCR of the TCR CDR3. TCRdb re-derived calls from the multiplex PCR reads in MiXCR, one entry per CDR3 protein. This sample carries roughly 500,000 distinct CDR3 sequences, approximately 15% of them seen once, and the ten largest clones take 5.5% to 7.5%.

The genes are TRBV24-1 and TRBJ1-1, with 7 positions matching TRBD1. This TCR was sampled from a woman aged 25 to 39 with Graves' hyperthyroidism that later progressed to Graves' ophthalmopathy. Sequenced sample: blood. The chain's CDR3 is CATSRGENTEAFF. For the CDR3, the DNA is TGTGCCACCAGCAGGGGGGAGAACACTGAAGCTTTCTTT.